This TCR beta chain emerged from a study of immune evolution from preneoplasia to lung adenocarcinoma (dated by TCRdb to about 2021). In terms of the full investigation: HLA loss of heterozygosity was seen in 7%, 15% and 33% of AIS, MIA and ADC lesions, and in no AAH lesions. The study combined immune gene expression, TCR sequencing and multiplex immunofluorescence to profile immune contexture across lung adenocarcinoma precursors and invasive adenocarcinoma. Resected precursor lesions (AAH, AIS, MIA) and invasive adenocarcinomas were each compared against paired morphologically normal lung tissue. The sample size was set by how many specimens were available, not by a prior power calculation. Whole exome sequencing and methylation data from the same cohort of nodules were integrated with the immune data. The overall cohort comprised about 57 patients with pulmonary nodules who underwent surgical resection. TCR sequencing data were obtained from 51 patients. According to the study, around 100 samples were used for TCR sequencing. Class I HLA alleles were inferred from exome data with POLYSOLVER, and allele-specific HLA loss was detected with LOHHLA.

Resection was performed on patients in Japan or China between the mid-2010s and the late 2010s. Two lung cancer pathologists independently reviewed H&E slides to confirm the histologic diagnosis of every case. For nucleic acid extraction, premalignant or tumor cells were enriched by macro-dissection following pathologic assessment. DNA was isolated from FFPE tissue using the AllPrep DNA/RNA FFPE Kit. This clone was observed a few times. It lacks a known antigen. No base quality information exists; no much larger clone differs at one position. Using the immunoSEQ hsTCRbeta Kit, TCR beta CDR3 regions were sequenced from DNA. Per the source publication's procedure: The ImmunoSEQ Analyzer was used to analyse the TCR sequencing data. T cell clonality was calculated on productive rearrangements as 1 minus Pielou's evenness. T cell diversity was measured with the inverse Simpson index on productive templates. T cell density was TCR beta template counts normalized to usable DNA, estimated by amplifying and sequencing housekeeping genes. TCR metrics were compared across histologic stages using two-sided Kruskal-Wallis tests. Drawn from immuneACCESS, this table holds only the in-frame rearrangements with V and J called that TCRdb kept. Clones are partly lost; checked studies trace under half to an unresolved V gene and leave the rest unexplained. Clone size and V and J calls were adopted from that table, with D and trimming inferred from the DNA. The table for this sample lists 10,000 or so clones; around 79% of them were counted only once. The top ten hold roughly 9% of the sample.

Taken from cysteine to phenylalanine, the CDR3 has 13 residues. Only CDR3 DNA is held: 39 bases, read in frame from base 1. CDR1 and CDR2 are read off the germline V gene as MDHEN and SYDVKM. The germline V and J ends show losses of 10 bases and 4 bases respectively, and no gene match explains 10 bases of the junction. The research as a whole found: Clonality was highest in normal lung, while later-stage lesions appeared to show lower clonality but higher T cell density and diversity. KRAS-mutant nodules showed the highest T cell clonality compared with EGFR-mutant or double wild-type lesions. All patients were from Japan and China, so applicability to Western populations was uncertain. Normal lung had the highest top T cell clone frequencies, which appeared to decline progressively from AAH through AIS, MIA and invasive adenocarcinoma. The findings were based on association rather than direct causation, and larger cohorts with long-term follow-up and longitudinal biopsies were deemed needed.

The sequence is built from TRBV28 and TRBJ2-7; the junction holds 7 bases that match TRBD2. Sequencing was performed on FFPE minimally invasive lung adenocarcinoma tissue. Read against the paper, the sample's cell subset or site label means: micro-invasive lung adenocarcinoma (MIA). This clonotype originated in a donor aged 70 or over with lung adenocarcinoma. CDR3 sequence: CATNGGDWYEQYF. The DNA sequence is TGTGCCACCAATGGGGGGGACTGGTACGAGCAGTACTTC.